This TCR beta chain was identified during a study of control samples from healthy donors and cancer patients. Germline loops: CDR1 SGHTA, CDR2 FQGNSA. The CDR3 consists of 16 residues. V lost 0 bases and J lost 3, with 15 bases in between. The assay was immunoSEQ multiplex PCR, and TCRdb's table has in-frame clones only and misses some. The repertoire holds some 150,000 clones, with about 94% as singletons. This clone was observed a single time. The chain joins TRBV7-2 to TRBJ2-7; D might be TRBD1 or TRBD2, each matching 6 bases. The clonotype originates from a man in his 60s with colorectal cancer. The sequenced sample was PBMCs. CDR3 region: CASSLATGGNIYEQYF. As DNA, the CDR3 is TGTGCCAGCAGCTTAGCAACCGGGGGCAACATCTACGAGCAGTACTTC.